The 19 T cell receptor beta chains below come from one sample, sequenced in a study of blood T cells in healthy people across ages. The authors ran a second PCR of about 7 to 11 cycles using a sample-barcoded 5' primer and a J-beta primer mix. Each CDR3 protein gets one entry after TCRdb re-called the 5' RACE reads with MiXCR. This repertoire shows around 970,000 distinct CDR3 sequences, just over 50% found once; its top ten account for roughly a fifth. The source material was blood. These receptors came from a woman in her sixties or seventies in good health.

This clonotype has just a few counts. The rearrangement uses TRBV20-1 and TRBJ2-5, with D perhaps matching TRBD1 (6 bases). The germline gives CDR1 DFQATT, CDR2 SNEGSKA (reference sequence). The CDR3 has 13 amino acids. V lost 5 bases to trimming and J lost 1 base, with 11 bases between them. CDR3 coding DNA: TGCAGTGCTTCCAGGGGATTCCAAGAGACCCAGTACTTC. Protein sequence: CSASRGFQETQYF.

This clonotype was detected a few times. V usage is TRBV7-8 and J usage is TRBJ2-3; TRBD2 agrees at 12 bases. Losses at the gene ends were 6 bases for V and 4 bases for J; bases not matched to a gene: 5. In germline, CDR1 is SGHVS, CDR2 FQNEAQ. CDR3 length: 15 residues. The CDR3 DNA is TGTGCCAGCAGAGTACTAGCGGGAGGAGCAGATACGCAGTATTTT. It specifies CASRVLAGGADTQYF.

V is TRBV14 and J is TRBJ1-5; no firm D call. Germline V gene lookup returns CDR1 SGHDN and CDR2 FVKESK. CDR3 length equals 13 residues. Deletions cut 4 bases from V and 7 bases from J, with 11 bases between. CDR3 sequence: CASSPSGGQPQHF. CDR3 DNA sequence: TGTGCCAGCAGCCCATCCGGAGGACAGCCCCAGCATTTT.

This sequence joins TRBV5-1 and TRBJ2-1; D ambiguous. The CDR3 has 13 amino acids. V was shortened by 4 bases and J by 7 bases, with 12 bases between the two germline ends. Germline CDR1 reads SGHRS; CDR2 reads YFSETQ. CDR3 residues: CASSPPSSNEQFF. CDR3 bases: TGCGCCAGCAGCCCGCCTAGTTCGAATGAGCAGTTCTTC.

The gene calls are TRBV7-2 and TRBJ2-7, with D perhaps TRBD2 (6 bases). V was cut by 9 bases and J by 2 bases, with 14 bases left in between. The germline V gene encodes CDR1 SGHTA and CDR2 FQGNSA. This CDR3 spans 13 amino acids. The CDR3 nucleotides read TGTGCCAGTCGCCCGGGAGCCCCCTACGAGCAGTACTTC. Translated: CASRPGAPYEQYF.

This clonotype was counted ten times or more. The rearrangement links TRBV2 to TRBJ2-7; tentative D call: TRBD2 (6 bases). Trimming took 7 bases from V and 6 from J, leaving 16 bases between them. The CDR3 covers 13 residues. Looked up from germline, CDR1 is SNHLY and CDR2 is FYNNEI. Written as DNA, the CDR3 is TGTGCCAGCACCCGTAGGAGGGAGTCCGAGCAGTACTTC. This encodes CASTRRRESEQYF. Filled out from reference TRBV2 and TRBJ2-7, the complete variable domain reads EPEVTQTPSHQVTQMGQEVILRCVPISNHLYFYWYRQILGQKVEFLVSFYNNEISEKSEIFDDQFSVERPDGSNFTLKIRSTKLEDSAMYFCASTRRRESEQYFGPGTRLTVT.

This clonotype appeared a few times. The V and J genes are TRBV7-8 and TRBJ2-3; TRBD2 is a possible D gene (5 bases). The CDR3 spans 16 residues. V was pared by 3 bases and J by 3 bases, with 16 bases between. Per the germline V gene, CDR1 is SGHVS and CDR2 is FQNEAQ. CDR3: CASSFGRVPRTDTQYF. The CDR3 region has the DNA TGTGCCAGCAGCTTTGGGCGGGTTCCTAGGACAGATACGCAGTATTTT.

The chain uses TRBV18 and TRBJ2-7; the D gene is possibly TRBD1 (5 bases). This CDR3 has 15 residues. V was pared by 1 base and J by 2 bases, with 12 bases between. Per germline, CDR1 KGHSH and CDR2 LQKENI. DNA for the CDR3: TGTGCCAGCTCACCACGGCCAGGGCCAACCTACGAGCAGTACTTC. This gives the protein CASSPRPGPTYEQYF.

The chain links TRBV29-1 to TRBJ2-1, with 7 nucleotides matching TRBD2. The V gene's germline CDR1 is SQVTM and CDR2 ANQGSEA. The CDR3 extends over 14 amino acids. The trim removed 8 bases at V and 7 bases at J, leaving 14 bases unmatched. CDR3 in DNA: TGCAGCTTTGGATTTGCGGGAGTTTCGAATGAGCAGTTCTTC. Translated, it gives CSFGFAGVSNEQFF.

V usage is TRBV7-9 and J usage is TRBJ2-7; D may be TRBD1 (5 bases). The CDR3 is 11 amino acids. Trimming removed 8 bases at V and 6 bases at J, with 11 bases between. CDR1 SEHNR and CDR2 FQNEAQ come from the germline V gene (reference sequence). CDR3 protein: CASGRVSEQYF. As DNA, the CDR3 is TGTGCCAGCGGCAGGGTCTCCGAGCAGTACTTC.

The rearrangement links TRBV7-2 to TRBJ2-5; no reliable D call. Germline CDR1 is SGHTA and CDR2 is FQGNSA. Between the trimmed V and J ends, which lost 1 base and 2 bases, there was a span of 11 bases. This CDR3 region has 15 residues. CDR3 nucleotides: TGTACCAGCAGCTTAGTTGAGGTTTTGCAAGAGACCCAGTACTTC. Amino acid sequence: CTSSLVEVLQETQYF.

This clonotype was detected a few times. The chain combines TRBV4-2 with TRBJ1-2; 7 bases align to TRBD1. The CDR3 is made up of 15 amino acids. Germline lookup yields CDR1 LGHNA and CDR2 YNFKEQ. Trimming cost V 2 bases and J 3 bases; bases outside gene matches: 6. In DNA form, the CDR3 reads TGTGCCAGCAGCCAATTAGACAGGGACGACTATGGCTACACCTTC. Residues: CASSQLDRDDYGYTF.

The chain employs TRBV7-2 and TRBJ2-5; 9 nucleotides agree with TRBD1. The DNA end favors TRBJ2-7, so the J call may be wrong. This CDR3 contains 16 residues. Germline values: CDR1 SGHTA, CDR2 FQGNSA. The CDR3 spells CASSSTYRGRNYEQYF. The CDR3 DNA sequence: TGTGCCAGCAGCTCAACTTACAGGGGGCGGAACTACGAGCAGTACTTC.

The table lists this clonotype with many counts. The rearrangement joins TRBV29-1 to TRBJ2-4; 9 bases agree with TRBD1. The CDR3 covers 13 residues. Germline lookup yields CDR1 SQVTM and CDR2 ANQGSEA. The V gene end was trimmed by 8 bases and the J gene end by 3 bases; junction bases not matched to a gene: 5. The DNA of the CDR3 is TGCAGCTTTCGGGACAGGGTCAAAAACATTCAGTACTTC. It is translated as CSFRDRVKNIQYF.

The CDR3 protein is CATSKRADTEAFF. The CDR3 bases are TGTGCCACCAGCAAGAGGGCGGACACTGAAGCTTTCTTT. The chain combines TRBV15 with TRBJ1-1; D remains unclear. The CDR3 is 13 residues long. The germline CDR1 and CDR2 sequences are LNHNV and YYDKDF (reference sequence). Trimming took off 4 bases at V and 3 bases at J, with 9 bases between the two ends. The variable domain in full, with the rest retrieved from reference TRBV15 and TRBJ1-1, is DAMVIQNPRYQVTQFGKPVTLSCSQTLNHNVMYWYQQKSSQAPKLLFHYYDKDFNNEADTPDNFQSRRPNTSFCFLDIRSPGLGDTAMYLCATSKRADTEAFFGQGTRLTVV.

This chain joins TRBV30 and TRBJ2-6; D unresolved. Between the trimmed V and J ends, which lost 8 bases and 1 base, there was a span of 12 bases. The CDR3 is 14 amino acids. CDR1 and CDR2 from the germline V gene are GTSNPN and SVGIG (reference sequence). CDR3 in amino acids: CAHNRWSGANVLTF. The CDR3 DNA is TGTGCCCACAATCGGTGGTCTGGGGCCAACGTCCTGACTTTC.

The chain recombines TRBV5-1 with TRBJ2-3; 8 nucleotides align to TRBD2. CDR1 and CDR2 (germline): SGHRS, YFSETQ. V shed 7 bases, J shed 6 bases, and the junction held 10 bases outside the gene matches. CDR3 size: 14 residues. CDR3 coding DNA: TGCGCCAGCCGGAAAAGCGGGAGAGGGGATACGCAGTATTTT. This sequence encodes CASRKSGRGDTQYF.

This clonotype occurred a few times. The chain carries TRBV7-2 and TRBJ2-1; TRBD1 agrees at 12 bases. V lost 2 bases, J lost 5 bases, and 7 bases stayed unmatched. The CDR3 length is 17 residues. Looked up from germline, CDR1 is SGHTA and CDR2 is FQGNSA. The CDR3 sequence: CASSLLPGQGAHNEQFF. CDR3 sequence (DNA): TGTGCCAGCAGCTTATTACCGGGACAGGGGGCCCACAATGAGCAGTTCTTC. The whole variable domain, filled in from reference TRBV7-2 and TRBJ2-1, reads GAGVSQSPSNKVTEKGKDVELRCDPISGHTALYWYRQSLGQGLEFLIYFQGNSAPDKSGLPSDRFSAERTGGSVSTLTIQRTQQEDSAVYLCASSLLPGQGAHNEQFFGPGTRLTVL.

V is TRBV6-5 and J is TRBJ2-5; D possibly corresponds to TRBD2 (5 bases). V was trimmed by 8 bases and J by 5 bases, leaving 21 bases between them. The CDR3 covers 15 residues. Per the germline V gene, CDR1 is MNHEY and CDR2 is SVGAGI. The CDR3 DNA follows: TGTGCCAGCCGCCCCTCGAGTATCCCGGGGGAGACCCAGTACTTC. It is translated as CASRPSSIPGETQYF.